Listed below are T cell receptor beta chains from one sample, sequenced in a study of T-cell memory formation after mild COVID-19. TCRdb processed the 5' RACE reads anew with MiXCR; each CDR3 protein has one entry. The repertoire has fewer than 300,000 distinct CDR3 sequences, 16% of them found once; the top ten carry around 23%. Specimen: PBMCs or a T cell subset sorted from them (not recorded which). Source of these receptors: a man younger than 35 who had mild COVID-19 (a few samples of this study predate the infection). Cell type and time point are not known. Both conserved end residues are part of each CDR3. The order of the fields is J gene, D gene, clone size, V gene, CDR3 protein, CDR3 DNA. A D gene is named only where the DNA matches it firmly. The size of a clone is reported for some rows only, either as once, few or many, or as a class for expanded clones.

J gene: TRBJ2-2; D gene: NA; clone size: many; V gene: TRBV12-3/TRBV12-4; CDR3 protein: CASSLGPGTGELFF; CDR3 DNA: TGTGCCAGCAGTTTGGGTCCGGGGACCGGGGAGCTGTTTTTT
J gene: TRBJ1-2; D gene: NA; clone size: NA; V gene: TRBV24-1; CDR3 protein: CATSDVYGYTF; CDR3 DNA: TGTGCCACCAGTGACGTCTATGGCTACACCTTC
J gene: TRBJ2-7; D gene: NA; clone size: few; V gene: TRBV20-1; CDR3 protein: CSARVGLGERYEQYF; CDR3 DNA: TGCAGTGCTAGAGTCGGGCTAGGGGAAAGGTACGAGCAGTACTTC
J gene: TRBJ2-1; D gene: NA; clone size: NA; V gene: TRBV7-9; CDR3 protein: CASSGIYNEQFF; CDR3 DNA: TGTGCCAGCAGCGGGATTTACAATGAGCAGTTCTTC
J gene: TRBJ2-5; D gene: NA; clone size: NA; V gene: TRBV7-3; CDR3 protein: CASSLSSGGPETQYF; CDR3 DNA: TGTGCCAGCAGCTTATCTTCGGGGGGCCCAGAGACCCAGTACTTC
J gene: TRBJ2-7; D gene: NA; clone size: NA; V gene: TRBV11-1; CDR3 protein: CASSHTKKSSYEQYF; CDR3 DNA: TGTGCCAGCAGCCATACAAAGAAGAGCTCCTACGAGCAGTACTTC
J gene: TRBJ1-1; D gene: NA; clone size: many; V gene: TRBV14; CDR3 protein: CASSLGPYTEAFF; CDR3 DNA: TGTGCCAGCAGCCTAGGACCTTACACTGAAGCTTTCTTT
J gene: TRBJ2-1; D gene: NA; clone size: NA; V gene: TRBV7-2; CDR3 protein: CASSLLGRYNEQFF; CDR3 DNA: TGTGCCAGCAGCTTACTTGGGAGGTACAATGAGCAGTTCTTC
J gene: TRBJ1-4; D gene: TRBD1; clone size: NA; V gene: TRBV28; CDR3 protein: CASRGQGSEKLFF; CDR3 DNA: TGTGCCAGCAGGGGACAGGGGAGTGAAAAACTGTTTTTT
J gene: TRBJ1-1; D gene: NA; clone size: NA; V gene: TRBV6-1; CDR3 protein: CATVRGNTEAFF; CDR3 DNA: TGTGCCACAGTTCGGGGTAACACTGAAGCTTTCTTT